Shown below are 10 T cell receptor beta chains from a single sample sequenced in a study of blood T cell repertoires in COVID-19. Sequenced by immunoSEQ multiplex PCR; TCRdb stores in-frame clones only, minus some. The sample lists about 150,000 clones, approximately 80% seen once, with approximately 15% in the top ten. Sequencing was carried out using peripheral blood. The receptors were gathered from a man aged 50 or older with acute or convalescent COVID-19.

The chain has TRBV13 and TRBJ2-1; perhaps TRBD1 as D (6 bases). The CDR3 totals 15 residues. Germline CDR1 is PRHDT and CDR2 is FYEKMQ (reference sequence). V was pared by 5 bases and J by 9 bases, with 20 bases between. The CDR3 protein is CASSPRQVFGGEQFF. Written as DNA, the CDR3 is TGTGCCAGCAGCCCCCGACAGGTATTTGGTGGTGAGCAGTTCTTC.

In DNA, the CDR3 is TGTGCCACCAGTGATCCTCAGGGGGCTAAAGAGACCCAGTACTTC. Its translation: CATSDPQGAKETQYF. The V gene is TRBV24-1, the J gene TRBJ2-5, with 8 bases that match TRBD1. Trimming cost V 3 bases and J 3 bases; bases outside gene matches: 5. CDR3 size: 15 residues. Germline V gene sequence: CDR1 KGHDR, CDR2 SFDVKD.

The chain employs TRBV5-6 and TRBJ2-3; D uncertain. V lost 0 bases, J lost 6 bases, and 8 bases lay in between. Germline CDR1 reads SGHDT; CDR2 reads YYEEEE. This CDR3 spans 13 amino acids. The CDR3 loop reads CASSLAHSDTQYF. CDR3 nucleotides: TGTGCCAGCAGCTTGGCCCATTCCGATACGCAGTATTTT. The full variable domain, its missing parts supplied by reference TRBV5-6 and TRBJ2-3, is DAGVTQSPTHLIKTRGQQVTLRCSPKSGHDTVSWYQQALGQGPQFIFQYYEEEERQRGNFPDRFSGHQFPNYSSELNVNALLLGDSALYLCASSLAHSDTQYFGPGTRLTVL.

The rearrangement joins TRBV29-1 to TRBJ2-1; the D gene is possibly TRBD1 (6 bases). Between the trimmed V and J ends, which lost 0 bases and 11 bases, there was a span of 11 bases. Germline V gene data show CDR1 as SQVTM and CDR2 as ANQGSEA. The CDR3 contains 12 residues. In DNA, the CDR3 is TGCAGCGTTGAAGAATTCAGGGGCCAGCAGTTCTTC. Translation: CSVEEFRGQQFF.

This clone was found once. The rearrangement links TRBV11-2 to TRBJ1-4, with TRBD1 matching 9 bases. V lost 5 bases, J lost 8 bases, and 6 bases stayed unmatched. This CDR3 spans 14 amino acids. The germline V gene has CDR1 SGHAT and CDR2 FQNNGV. The CDR3 spells CASSRDREGEKLFF. The CDR3 nucleotides are TGTGCCAGCAGCAGGGACAGGGAGGGGGAAAAACTGTTTTTT.

J is TRBJ2-2 and V is TRBV7-8; TRBD1 matches 7 bases. V lost 0 bases and J lost 3; bases outside the gene matches: 4. This CDR3 is built from 16 residues. CDR1 SGHVS and CDR2 FQNEAQ come from the germline V gene. CDR3 coding DNA: TGTGCCAGCAGCTTAGCGCGACAGGGAGACACCGGGGAGCTGTTTTTT. It encodes CASSLARQGDTGELFF.

Only a few counts were recorded for this clone. The rearrangement joins TRBV19 to TRBJ2-1; TRBD2 matches at 10 bases. The germline gives CDR1 LNHDA, CDR2 SQIVND (reference sequence). V was pared by 8 bases and J by 8 bases, with 12 bases of the junction left unmatched. This CDR3 is built from 15 residues. The CDR3 is CASGRASSGGYEQFF. The CDR3 nucleotides are TGTGCCAGTGGCAGGGCGTCTAGCGGGGGCTATGAGCAGTTCTTC. The full variable domain, its missing parts supplied by reference TRBV19 and TRBJ2-1, is DGGITQSPKYLFRKEGQNVTLSCEQNLNHDAMYWYRQDPGQGLRLIYYSQIVNDFQKGDIAEGYSVSREKKESFPLTVTSAQKNPTAFYLCASGRASSGGYEQFFGPGTRLTVL.

V usage is TRBV19 and J usage is TRBJ2-1, with 8 bases matching TRBD2. Unmatched junction bases numbered 7, after V lost 5 bases and J lost 4 bases. The CDR3 is 15 amino acids. Germline V lookup: CDR1 LNHDA, CDR2 SQIVND (reference sequence). The DNA for the CDR3 is TGTGCCAGTAGTTTGGGCGGGGGGAAATACAATGAGCAGTTCTTC. This encodes CASSLGGGKYNEQFF.

V is TRBV10-1 and J is TRBJ2-3, with 7 positions matching TRBD1. Losses at the gene ends were 0 bases for V and 1 base for J; bases not matched to a gene: 10. The V gene's germline CDR1 is WNHNN and CDR2 SYGVQD (reference sequence). CDR3 length: 18 amino acids. DNA for the CDR3: TGCGCCAGCAGTGAGTCTAACGCCGGGACAGCGGGCACAGATACGCAGTATTTT. The encoded protein is CASSESNAGTAGTDTQYF.

This chain uses TRBV9 with TRBJ1-3; maybe TRBD1 (5 bases). V was trimmed by 3 bases and J by 2 bases, leaving 18 bases between them. The CDR3 sequence is 17 residues long. Germline CDR1 and CDR2: SGDLS and YYNGEE. CDR3 nucleotide sequence: TGTGCCAGCAGCGCGGACATAGGGGTTTTTGCTGGAAACACCATATATTTT. It yields the protein CASSADIGVFAGNTIYF. Filled out from reference TRBV9 and TRBJ1-3, the complete variable domain reads DSGVTQTPKHLITATGQRVTLRCSPRSGDLSVYWYQQSLDQGLQFLIQYYNGEERAKGNILERFSAQQFPDLHSELNLSSLELGDSALYFCASSADIGVFAGNTIYFGEGSWLTVV.